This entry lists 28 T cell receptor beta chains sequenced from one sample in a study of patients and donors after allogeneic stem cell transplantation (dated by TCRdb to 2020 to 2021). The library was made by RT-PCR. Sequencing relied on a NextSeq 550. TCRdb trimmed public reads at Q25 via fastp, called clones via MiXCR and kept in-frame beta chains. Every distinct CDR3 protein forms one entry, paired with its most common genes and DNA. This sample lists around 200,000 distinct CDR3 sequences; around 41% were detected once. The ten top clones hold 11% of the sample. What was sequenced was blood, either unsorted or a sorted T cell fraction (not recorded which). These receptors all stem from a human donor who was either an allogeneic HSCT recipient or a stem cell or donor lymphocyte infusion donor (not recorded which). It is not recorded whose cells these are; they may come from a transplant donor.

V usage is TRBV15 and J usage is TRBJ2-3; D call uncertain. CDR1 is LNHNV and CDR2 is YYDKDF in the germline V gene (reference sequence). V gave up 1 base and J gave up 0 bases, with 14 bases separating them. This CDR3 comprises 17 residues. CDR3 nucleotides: TGTGCCACCAGCAGAGGGGATTGGATTGACAGCACAGATACGCAGTATTTT. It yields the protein CATSRGDWIDSTDTQYF.

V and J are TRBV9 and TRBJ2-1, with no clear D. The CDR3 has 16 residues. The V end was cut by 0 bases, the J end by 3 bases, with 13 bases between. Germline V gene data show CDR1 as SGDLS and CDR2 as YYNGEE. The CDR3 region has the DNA TGTGCCAGCAGCGTAGTCTCTCAATATAGCTACAATGAGCAGTTCTTC. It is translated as CASSVVSQYSYNEQFF.

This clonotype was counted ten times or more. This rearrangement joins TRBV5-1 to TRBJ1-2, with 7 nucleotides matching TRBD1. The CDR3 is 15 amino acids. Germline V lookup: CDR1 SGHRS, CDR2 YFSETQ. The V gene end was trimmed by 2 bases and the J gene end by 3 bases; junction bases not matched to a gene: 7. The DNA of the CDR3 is TGCGCCAGCAGCTTTGGTGGGACAGCAGACTATGGCTACACCTTC. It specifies CASSFGGTADYGYTF. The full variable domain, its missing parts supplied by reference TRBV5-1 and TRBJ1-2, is KAGVTQTPRYLIKTRGQQVTLSCSPISGHRSVSWYQQTPGQGLQFLFEYFSETQRNKGNFPGRFSGRQFSNSRSEMNVSTLELGDSALYLCASSFGGTADYGYTFGSGTRLTVV.

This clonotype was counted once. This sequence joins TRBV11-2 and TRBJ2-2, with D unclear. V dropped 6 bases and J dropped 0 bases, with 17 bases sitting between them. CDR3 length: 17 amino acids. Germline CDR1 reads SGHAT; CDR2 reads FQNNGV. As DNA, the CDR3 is TGTGCCAGCAGACAATATCCCGTAAGATCGAACACCGGGGAGCTGTTTTTT. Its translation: CASRQYPVRSNTGELFF.

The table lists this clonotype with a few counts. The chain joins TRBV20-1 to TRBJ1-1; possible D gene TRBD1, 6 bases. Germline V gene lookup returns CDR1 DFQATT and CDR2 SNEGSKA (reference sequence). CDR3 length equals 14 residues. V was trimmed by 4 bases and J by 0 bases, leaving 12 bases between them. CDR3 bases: TGCAGTGCTATCACAGGGTCGATGAACACTGAAGCTTTCTTT. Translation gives CSAITGSMNTEAFF.

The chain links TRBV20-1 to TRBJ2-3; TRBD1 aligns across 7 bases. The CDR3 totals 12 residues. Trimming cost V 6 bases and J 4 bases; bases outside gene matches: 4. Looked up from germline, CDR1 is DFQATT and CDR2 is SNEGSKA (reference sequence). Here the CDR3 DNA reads TGCAGTGCGTGGGACAGATCAGATACGCAGTATTTT. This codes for CSAWDRSDTQYF.

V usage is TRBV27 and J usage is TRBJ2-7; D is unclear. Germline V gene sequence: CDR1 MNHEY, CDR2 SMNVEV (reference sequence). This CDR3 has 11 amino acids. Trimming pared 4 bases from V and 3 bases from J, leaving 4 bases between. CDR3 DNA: TGTGCCAGCAGTTCATTCTACGAGCAGTACTTC. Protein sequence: CASSSFYEQYF.

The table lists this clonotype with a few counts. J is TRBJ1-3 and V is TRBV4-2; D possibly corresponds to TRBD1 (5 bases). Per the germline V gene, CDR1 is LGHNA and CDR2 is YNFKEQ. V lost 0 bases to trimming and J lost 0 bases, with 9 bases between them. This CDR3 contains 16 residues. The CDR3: CASSQEVGVSGNTIYF. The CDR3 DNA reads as TGTGCCAGCAGCCAAGAAGTAGGGGTCTCTGGAAACACCATATATTTT.

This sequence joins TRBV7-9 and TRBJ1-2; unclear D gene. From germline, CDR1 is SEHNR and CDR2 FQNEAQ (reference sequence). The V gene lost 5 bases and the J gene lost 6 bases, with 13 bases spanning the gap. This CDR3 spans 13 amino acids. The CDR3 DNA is TGTGCCAGCAGCATCCTGGCGAGGGATGGCTACACCTTC. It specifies CASSILARDGYTF.

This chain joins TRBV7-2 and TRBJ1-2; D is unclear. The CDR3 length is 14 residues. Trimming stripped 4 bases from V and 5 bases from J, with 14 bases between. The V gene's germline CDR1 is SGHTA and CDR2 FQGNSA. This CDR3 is CASSSLGRQYGYTF. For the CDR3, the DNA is TGTGCCAGCAGCTCGCTTGGGAGACAATATGGCTACACCTTC.

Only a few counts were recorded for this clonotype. CDR3 loop: CSGTVETQYF. For the CDR3, the DNA is TGCAGCGGTACGGTGGAAACGCAGTATTTT. The gene calls are TRBV29-1 and TRBJ2-3; D gene unclear. Trimming left V 7 bases short and J 9 bases short, with 11 bases between. Germline-derived CDR1 and CDR2 are SQVTM and ANQGSEA. The CDR3 extends over 10 amino acids.

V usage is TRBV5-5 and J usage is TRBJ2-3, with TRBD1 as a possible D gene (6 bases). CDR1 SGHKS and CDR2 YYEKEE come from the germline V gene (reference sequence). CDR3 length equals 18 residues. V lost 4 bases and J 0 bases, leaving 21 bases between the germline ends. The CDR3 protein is CASSPKRVTGPSTDTQYF. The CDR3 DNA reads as TGTGCCAGCAGCCCGAAGAGGGTAACAGGGCCCAGCACAGATACGCAGTATTTT.

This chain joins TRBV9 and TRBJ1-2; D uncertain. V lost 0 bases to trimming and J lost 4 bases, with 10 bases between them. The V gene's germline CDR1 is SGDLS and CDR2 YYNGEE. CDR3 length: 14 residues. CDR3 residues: CASSVAPQPYGYTF. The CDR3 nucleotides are TGTGCCAGCAGCGTAGCTCCACAGCCCTATGGCTACACCTTC.

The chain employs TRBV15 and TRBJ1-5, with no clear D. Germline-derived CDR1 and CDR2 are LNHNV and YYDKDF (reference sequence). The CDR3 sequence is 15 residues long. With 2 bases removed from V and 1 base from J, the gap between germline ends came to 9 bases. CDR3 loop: CATSRTLGSNQPQHF. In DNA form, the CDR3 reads TGTGCCACCAGCAGAACCCTGGGGAGCAATCAGCCCCAGCATTTT.

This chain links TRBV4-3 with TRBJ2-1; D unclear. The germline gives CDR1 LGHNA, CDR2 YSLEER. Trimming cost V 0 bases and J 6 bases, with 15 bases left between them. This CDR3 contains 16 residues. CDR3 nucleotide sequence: TGCGCCAGCAGCCAAGATAGTGGGCAAAGTGGCAATGAGCAGTTCTTC. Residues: CASSQDSGQSGNEQFF.

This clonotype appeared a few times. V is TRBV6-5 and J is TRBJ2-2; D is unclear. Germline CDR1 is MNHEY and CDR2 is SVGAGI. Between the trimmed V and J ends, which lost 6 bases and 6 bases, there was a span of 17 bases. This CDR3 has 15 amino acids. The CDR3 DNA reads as TGTGCCAGCAGACCCCGTTTTAGTGTCCCCGGGGAGCTGTTTTTT. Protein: CASRPRFSVPGELFF.

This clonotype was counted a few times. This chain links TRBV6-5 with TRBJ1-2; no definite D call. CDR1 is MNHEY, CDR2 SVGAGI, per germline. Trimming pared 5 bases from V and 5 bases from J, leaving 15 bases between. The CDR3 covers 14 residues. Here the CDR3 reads CASSPQTGWYGYTF. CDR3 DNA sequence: TGTGCCAGCAGTCCTCAGACCGGATGGTATGGCTACACCTTC.

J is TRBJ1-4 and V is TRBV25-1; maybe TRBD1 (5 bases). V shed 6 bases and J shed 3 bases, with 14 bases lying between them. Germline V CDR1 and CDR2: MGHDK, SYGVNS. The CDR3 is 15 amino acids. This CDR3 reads CASRTGHGANEKLFF. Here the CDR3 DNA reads TGTGCCAGCAGAACAGGCCACGGGGCTAATGAAAAACTGTTTTTT.

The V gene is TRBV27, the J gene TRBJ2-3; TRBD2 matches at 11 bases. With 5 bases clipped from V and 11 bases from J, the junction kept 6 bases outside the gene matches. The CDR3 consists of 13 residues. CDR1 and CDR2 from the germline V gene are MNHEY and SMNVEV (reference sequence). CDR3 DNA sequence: TGTGCCAGCAGTCTCTTCCTAGCGGGGGGGCAGTATTTT. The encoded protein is CASSLFLAGGQYF.

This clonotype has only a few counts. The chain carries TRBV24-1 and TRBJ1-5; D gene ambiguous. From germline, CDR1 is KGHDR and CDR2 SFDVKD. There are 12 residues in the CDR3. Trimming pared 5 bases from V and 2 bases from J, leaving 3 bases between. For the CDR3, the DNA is TGTGCCACCAGTGGGGGCAATCAGCCCCAGCATTTT. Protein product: CATSGGNQPQHF.

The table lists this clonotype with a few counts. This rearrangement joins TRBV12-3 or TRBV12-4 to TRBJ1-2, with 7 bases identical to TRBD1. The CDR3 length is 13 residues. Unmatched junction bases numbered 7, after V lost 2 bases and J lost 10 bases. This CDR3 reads CASSLRGRGAYTF. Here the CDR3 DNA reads TGTGCCAGCAGTTTAAGGGGGCGAGGCGCCTACACCTTC.

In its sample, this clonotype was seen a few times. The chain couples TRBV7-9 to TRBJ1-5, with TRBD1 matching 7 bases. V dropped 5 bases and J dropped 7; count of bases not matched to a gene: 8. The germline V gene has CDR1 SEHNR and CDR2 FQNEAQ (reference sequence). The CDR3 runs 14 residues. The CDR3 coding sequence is TGTGCCAGCAGCAAAACAGGGGAAGGACAGCCCCAGCATTTT. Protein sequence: CASSKTGEGQPQHF.

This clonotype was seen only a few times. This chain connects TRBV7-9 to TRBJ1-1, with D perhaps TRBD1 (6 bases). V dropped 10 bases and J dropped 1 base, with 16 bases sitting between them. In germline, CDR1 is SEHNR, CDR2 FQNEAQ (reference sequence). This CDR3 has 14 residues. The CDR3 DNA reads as TGTGCCATCGCCGGGGGGCGTGGGAACACTGAAGCTTTCTTT. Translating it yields CAIAGGRGNTEAFF. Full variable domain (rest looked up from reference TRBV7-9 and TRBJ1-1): DTGVSQNPRHKITKRGQNVTFRCDPISEHNRLYWYRQTLGQGPEFLTYFQNEAQLEKSRLLSDRFSAERPKGSFSTLEIQRTEQGDSAMYLCAIAGGRGNTEAFFGQGTRLTVV.

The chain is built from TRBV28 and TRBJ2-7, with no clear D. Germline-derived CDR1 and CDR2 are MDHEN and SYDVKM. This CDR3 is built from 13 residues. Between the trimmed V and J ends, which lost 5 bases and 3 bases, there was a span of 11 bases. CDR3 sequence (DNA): TGTGCCAGCAGTGCGGACCCAGACTACGAGCAGTACTTC. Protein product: CASSADPDYEQYF.

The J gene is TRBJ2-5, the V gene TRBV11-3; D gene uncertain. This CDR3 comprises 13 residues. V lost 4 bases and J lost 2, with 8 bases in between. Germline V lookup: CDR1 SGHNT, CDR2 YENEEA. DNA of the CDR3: TGTGCCAGCAGCTCTGATGGTCAAGAGACCCAGTACTTC. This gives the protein CASSSDGQETQYF.

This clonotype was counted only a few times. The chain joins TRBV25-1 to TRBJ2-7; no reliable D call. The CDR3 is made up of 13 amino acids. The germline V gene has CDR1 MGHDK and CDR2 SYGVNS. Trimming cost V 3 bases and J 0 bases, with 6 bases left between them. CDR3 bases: TGTGCCAGCAGTGATGGCAGCTCCTACGAGCAGTACTTC. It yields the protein CASSDGSSYEQYF.

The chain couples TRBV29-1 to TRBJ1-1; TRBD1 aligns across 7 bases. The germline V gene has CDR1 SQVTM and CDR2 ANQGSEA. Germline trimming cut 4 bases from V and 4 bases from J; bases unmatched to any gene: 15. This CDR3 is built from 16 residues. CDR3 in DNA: TGCAGCGTTGCGGGCCATAACAGGGGCGGGGGCACTGAAGCTTTCTTT. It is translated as CSVAGHNRGGGTEAFF.

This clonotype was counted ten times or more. The CDR3 sequence: CASSLGSPLHF. In DNA, the CDR3 is TGTGCCAGCAGTCTTGGGTCACCCCTCCACTTT. The chain couples TRBV28 to TRBJ1-6; D unresolved. The CDR3 has 11 amino acids. Germline lookup yields CDR1 MDHEN and CDR2 SYDVKM. With 5 bases removed from V and 10 bases from J, the gap between germline ends came to 6 bases.